This T cell receptor (beta chain) stems from a study of CD8+CD57+ T cells in acquired aplastic anemia. Study-wide context: Roughly 3 ug was the average amount of DNA from sorted CD4+ and CD8+ cells.

With V trimmed by 5 bases and J by 8 bases, 4 bases remained unmatched. Germline V gene lookup returns CDR1 SGHVS and CDR2 FQNEAQ. The CDR3 has 12 amino acids. The TCR beta profiling, which covered VDJ combination and CDR3 sequence, was carried out using genomic DNA as the template. TCRdb reprocessed the reads with MiXCR, giving one entry per CDR3 protein. The data contain about 58,000 distinct CDR3 sequences, approximately 50% of them seen just once; the ten biggest clones take up approximately 15%. CD8+CD57+ cell expansion, shown by flow cytometry, had occurred in the patients selected for sequencing.

This chain uses TRBV7-8 with TRBJ1-2, with 8 bases lining up with TRBD1. The sequence was obtained from a human donor with aplastic anemia. Input material: sorted CD4+, CD8+, or CD8+CD57+ T cells (not recorded which) from PBMCs. The CDR3 region has the DNA TGTGCCAGCAGCCCCACAGGGGGAGGCTACACCTTC. Its protein product is CASSPTGGGYTF. Full variable domain (remainder filled in from reference TRBV7-8 and TRBJ1-2): GAGVSQSPRYKVAKRGQDVALRCDPISGHVSLFWYQQALGQGPEFLTYFQNEAQLDKSGLPSDRFFAERPEGSVSTLKIQRTQQEDSAVYLCASSPTGGGYTFGSGTRLTVV.